Listed below are T cell receptor beta chains from one sample, sequenced in a study of blood T cell repertoires in COVID-19. The repertoire was sequenced with immunoSEQ multiplex PCR; TCRdb's copy has only in-frame clones and lacks some. The table lists around 440,000 clones, approximately 88% of them singletons. Sequenced sample: peripheral blood. Receptors were obtained from a woman between 45 and 60 years old with COVID-19, enrolled during active disease. The conserved cysteine and the conserved F or W are not part of the CDR3 here. Fields, in order: J gene, D gene, V gene, clone size, CDR3 protein. D genes are given only for firm matches. The listing skips clone size in some rows; elsewhere it reads once, few, many or a size class.

>TRBJ2-1|TRBD2|TRBV4-1|many
ASRQTSGGLGNNEQF
>TRBJ1-1|.|TRBV29-1|.
SAGDTEAF
>TRBJ1-4|.|TRBV4-1|.
ASSQAGSEEKLF
>TRBJ2-1|TRBD2|TRBV20-1|.
SASGSSGGEEQF
>TRBJ2-7|.|TRBV6-5|.
ASSQGLTYEQY
>TRBJ2-7|TRBD1|TRBV3-1/TRBV3-2|.
ASSQADRGPWQY
>TRBJ2-7|TRBD1|TRBV4-1|.
ASSQAPGTGGYEQY
>TRBJ1-2|TRBD1|TRBV6-5|once
ASSTGGDYGYT
>TRBJ2-3|TRBD2|TRBV3-1/TRBV3-2|once
ASSQEGLAGNEGASTDTQY
>TRBJ1-1|.|TRBV29-1|.
SVPTELNTEAF
>TRBJ1-2|.|TRBV7-2|.
ASSLPREGTGYT
>TRBJ2-1|.|TRBV27|.
ASSLYQGSWGDEQF
>TRBJ1-1|TRBD1|TRBV7-6|.
ASSDRGPYETEAF
>TRBJ1-1|TRBD1|TRBV7-9|.
ASSWTGASTEAF
>TRBJ2-7|.|TRBV4-1|.
ASRQGSRYEQY
>TRBJ2-5|TRBD2|TRBV4-1|.
ASSQFRSGGAQY
>TRBJ2-3|TRBD2|TRBV5-1|.
ASSRGTSEVDTQY
>TRBJ1-2|TRBD1|TRBV4-2|.
ASSPGQGSYGYT
>TRBJ2-7|TRBD2|TRBV6-6|.
ASRPSGGRYEQY
>TRBJ1-2|.|TRBV3-1/TRBV3-2|.
ASSQGGQAGPST
>TRBJ2-3|.|TRBV20-1|few
SASPSDTQY
>TRBJ1-2|TRBD1|TRBV9|few
ASSYGQGVVGYT
>TRBJ2-7|.|TRBV14|few
ASSQDRLLRGEQY
>TRBJ1-4|.|TRBV5-1|.
ASSFQGRANEKLF
>TRBJ2-7|.|TRBV12-5|.
ASGLEPYEQY
>TRBJ2-1|.|TRBV4-1|once
ASSQAGNEQF
>TRBJ1-6|TRBD1|TRBV6-5|.
ASTQGQELSPLH
>TRBJ1-1|TRBD1|TRBV27|.
ASSPSSGTGGREAF
>TRBJ1-2|TRBD1|TRBV6-2/TRBV6-3|.
ASSLDRGYGYT
>TRBJ2-1|TRBD2|TRBV19|.
ASSRQTSTRNEQF
>TRBJ2-1|TRBD2|TRBV19|.
ASSPPGGGPYNEQF
>TRBJ1-2|.|TRBV5-1|.
ASSHGNRVQDGYT
>TRBJ1-5|.|TRBV3-1/TRBV3-2|.
ASSQVSGGQPQH
>TRBJ2-1|.|TRBV7-6|.
ASSRVETRTGIEQF
>TRBJ2-1|TRBD1|TRBV24-1|.
ATSDFGQGVDNEQF
>TRBJ2-7|TRBD1|TRBV19|.
ASSQIPGQASYEQY
>TRBJ1-1|.|TRBV30|.
AWSWAGAEAF
>TRBJ2-7|TRBD2|TRBV10-3|.
AISESAGGRYEQY
>TRBJ1-1|TRBD1|TRBV4-2|.
ASSQNGQGFEAF
>TRBJ2-3|.|TRBV10-3|.
AIKDSSMADTQY